This T cell receptor beta chain was found in a study of blood T cells in healthy people across ages (dated by TCRdb to between 2015 and 2016). Describing the broader study: Template switching captured roughly one uniquely barcoded TCR beta cDNA molecule per two T cells in model experiments. To avoid experimental bias, donors of different ages were spread randomly across the sequencing lanes. Donors were grouped into four age groups: young (average approximately 15 years), middle-aged (less than 40), aged (roughly 67) and long-lived (82). The study measured age-related changes in TCR beta repertoire diversity using deep sequencing normalized with unique cDNA molecular identifiers. For two donors (one aged 18 to 29 and one aged 80 or older), the study analyzed two additional independent replicas of 1 million unique cDNA reads from the same blood draw. Study-wide conclusions, independent of this receptor: There was a strong correlation between observed TCR beta diversity and the percentage of naive T cells measured by flow cytometry. The long-lived group showed more naive CD4+ T cells, fewer expanded clones and increased TCR diversity than the aged group, suggesting age selection. Observed TCR beta diversity per million T cells fell roughly linearly with age, and a significant reduction was already apparent by age approximately 40. Estimates of total diversity based on one million sequenced T cells were considered lower bounds and underestimates. Since profiling was done on bulk unsorted PBMCs, naive and antigen-experienced compartments could not be conclusively compared. The CMV infection status of donors was not known, potentially confounding age-related changes in expanded clonotypes.

This clonotype was detected only once. This receptor's antigen is unknown. No base-level quality is on record; no much larger clone is a single base apart. Library preparation employed 5' RACE. Sequencer: Illumina HiSeq 2500. The second PCR ran for about 7 to 11 cycles and used a J-beta primer mix along with a sample-barcoded 5' primer. A template-switch 5' adaptor carrying 12 random nucleotides introduced a unique molecular identifier onto each TCR beta cDNA molecule. At least 3 million CDR3-containing paired-end reads were obtained from each sample. First-strand cDNA synthesis was performed from all RNA using the Mint cDNA synthesis kit, with priming by a TRBC-specific oligonucleotide. After uracil-DNA glycosylase treatment, a first 18-cycle PCR used universal primers M1SS and BC2_uni_R on all cDNA. Per the original workflow: For normalization, 1 million high-quality reads, each with a distinct molecular identifier, were randomly selected from each sample. Instead of being binned into consensus sequences, reads with shared molecular identifiers were discarded. MiTCR, run with a Q25 quality threshold and the strictest error-elimination algorithm, handled CDR3 identification, clonotype clustering and error correction. A nonparametric unseen species model with Euler transformation was used to estimate a lower bound on total TCR beta diversity. TCRdb reran the public reads through fastp at Q25 and MiXCR, keeping productive beta chains. All rows with the same CDR3 protein become a single entry with the most common DNA and genes. What appears here as the V and J calls and clone size reflects TCRdb's work, not the paper's. Within this sample are around 940,000 distinct CDR3 sequences, with 51% of them counted one time only. About 22% of the sample is taken by the ten largest.

The CDR1 and CDR2 encoded by the germline V gene (reference sequence) are MNHEY and SMNVEV. Deletion took 4 bases off V and 4 bases off J, with a span of 14 bases between the germline ends. Spanning cysteine to phenylalanine, the CDR3 consists of 14 amino acids. Kept here is only the CDR3 DNA, which spans 42 bases and is read in frame from base 1. Systemically healthy Caucasian individuals from Russia, 35 to 50 in total and aged about 6 to 100 years, were included as donors. Each donor gave ten milliliters of peripheral blood, collected into EDTA-treated Vacutainer tubes. PBMCs were isolated by Ficoll-Paque density-gradient centrifugation, with at least 7 million obtained per sample. Total RNA, at least 5.5 micrograms per sample, was extracted from PBMCs with Trizol reagent. For every donor, flow cytometry on a PBMC aliquot measured the percentage of naive CD45RAhigh/CD27high T cells.

The clonotype comes from an older woman in good health. The chain employs TRBV27 and TRBJ2-7, with a tentative D gene TRBD2 over 5 matching bases. Sequenced input: blood. The bases are TGTGCCAGCAGTTCCCGTGCGGGCGGGTACGAGCAGTACTTC. Translated, it reads CASSSRAGGYEQYF.